These 6 T cell receptor beta chains came from one sample sequenced in a study of blood T cell repertoires in COVID-19 (dated by TCRdb to about 2020). Libraries were prepared through the immunoSEQ multiplex PCR assay. This is the immuneACCESS table as TCRdb keeps it, with only in-frame sequences that have V and J called. A part of the clones is gone; compared with another copy, unresolved V genes explain less than half, and the rest is unexplained. The sample yields 150,000 to 200,000 clones; 75% to 90% were counted once. The ten largest clones take up roughly 6.2% of the sample. The sequenced sample consisted of PBMCs or T cells enriched from blood (not recorded which). The receptors here all came from a middle-aged man who had recovered from COVID-19.

The rearrangement uses TRBV5-4 and TRBJ2-1; D is unresolved. Per germline, CDR1 SGHNT and CDR2 YYREEE (reference sequence). This CDR3 comprises 16 residues. Between the trimmed V and J ends, which lost 0 bases and 0 bases, there was a span of 10 bases. The CDR3 loop is CASSLEVDSSYNEQFF. CDR3 DNA: TGTGCCAGCAGCTTGGAAGTCGATAGCTCCTACAATGAGCAGTTCTTC. Full variable domain (missing parts from reference TRBV5-4 and TRBJ2-1): ETGVTQSPTHLIKTRGQQVTLRCSSQSGHNTVSWYQQALGQGPQFIFQYYREEENGRGNFPPRFSGLQFPNYSSELNVNALELDDSALYLCASSLEVDSSYNEQFFGPGTRLTVL.

The chain combines TRBV5-1 with TRBJ2-1; 9 bases agree with TRBD2. Trimming cost V 6 bases and J 1 base; bases outside gene matches: 2. Germline CDR1 and CDR2: SGHRS and YFSETQ. This CDR3 region has 14 residues. The CDR3 loop reads CASTSGISYNEQFF. Written as DNA, the CDR3 is TGCGCCAGCACTAGCGGGATATCCTACAATGAGCAGTTCTTC.

In nucleotides, the CDR3 is TGTGCCAGCAGCCCGTCCGGACAGGGGGCTTTACTCAACTATGGCTACACCTTC. This codes for CASSPSGQGALLNYGYTF. V usage is TRBV7-3 and J usage is TRBJ1-2, with TRBD1 matching over 11 bases. With 5 bases clipped from V and 2 bases from J, the junction kept 13 bases outside the gene matches. Germline CDR1 SGHTA, CDR2 FQGTGA. The CDR3 is 18 residues long.

The rearrangement links TRBV7-6 to TRBJ1-2; D is unresolved. The CDR3 loop spans 16 amino acids. Germline-derived CDR1 and CDR2 are SGHVS and FNYEAQ. The ends were cut back, 4 bases at V and 0 bases at J, with 15 bases in the middle. The DNA of the CDR3 is TGTGCCAGCAGCTCAGACGCGGCCCCAGCTAACTATGGCTACACCTTC. It yields the protein CASSSDAAPANYGYTF.

This chain uses TRBV4-2 with TRBJ1-5, with 8 bases matching TRBD1. CDR1 and CDR2 (germline): LGHNA, YNFKEQ. The CDR3 is 16 residues long. V gave up 2 bases and J gave up 5 bases; unmatched junction bases: 8. The CDR3 DNA is TGTGCCAGCAGCCAACTAGGGACAGGCACTGATCAGCCCCAGCATTTT. This gives the protein CASSQLGTGTDQPQHF.

V is TRBV28 and J is TRBJ1-5; D is uncertain. Trimming removed 5 bases at V and 9 bases at J, with 11 bases between. Looked up from germline, CDR1 is MDHEN and CDR2 is SYDVKM. The CDR3 consists of 12 residues. CDR3 region: CASSPGWGPQHF. For the CDR3, the DNA is TGTGCCAGCAGTCCGGGATGGGGGCCCCAGCATTTT.